This T cell receptor beta chain was retrieved from a study of T cells in narcolepsy. Germline CDR1 is SGHDT and CDR2 is YYEEEE. Trimming stripped 5 bases from V and 0 bases from J, with 15 bases between. This CDR3 comprises 15 residues. This table comes from immunoSEQ multiplex PCR, and its TCRdb copy is limited to in-frame clones, with some not included. The table lists 17,000 or so clones, 72% of them singletons. The gene calls are TRBV5-6 and TRBJ2-7; perhaps TRBD1 as D (6 bases). The sequenced material came from CD45RA- memory CD8+ T cells from PBMCs. The source is a human donor with narcolepsy. DNA of the CDR3: TGTGCCAGCAGGGGGGCACAGGGCTACTCCTACGAGCAGTACTTC. Protein: CASRGAQGYSYEQYF.